This paragraph covers one T cell receptor (beta chain) sequence. After removal of 3 bases from V and 5 bases from J, the junction contained 4 bases not matched to a gene. Germline V gives CDR1 GTSNPN, CDR2 SVGIG (reference sequence). There are 13 residues in the CDR3. This sample stems from a study of early T cells in non-severe SARS-CoV-2 infection. TCRdb called the 5' RACE reads again in MiXCR, with one record for every CDR3 protein. The sample lists 55,000 to 85,000 distinct CDR3 sequences; more than 10% were seen once. The chain uses TRBV30 and TRBJ1-1; 9 bases map to TRBD1. The clonotype originates from an adult who was a healthcare worker with PCR-confirmed SARS-CoV-2 infection or an uninfected control (not recorded which). Material for sequencing was whole blood. CDR3 DNA sequence: TGTGCCTGGAGCGGACAGGGGAGGACTGAAGCTTTCTTT. Its translation is CAWSGQGRTEAFF.